This is a list of T cell receptor beta chains from one sample in a study of T cell responses to AZD1222 COVID-19 vaccine. Libraries were prepared by immunoSEQ multiplex PCR; TCRdb keeps only in-frame clonotypes and omits some of them. The sample includes 90,000 to 100,000 clones, around nine tenths of them seen just once. The sample was peripheral blood, taken on day 0 of AZD1222 vaccination. These receptors were obtained from an adult in good health. The CDR3 runs from the conserved cysteine through the conserved F or W. D genes are given only for firm matches. Where a row states a size, it is once, few, many or the class of an expanded clone; other rows omit it.

clone size: once
V gene: TRBV28
J gene: TRBJ1-5
D gene: -
CDR3 DNA: TGTGCCAGCAGTTTTCAGGGTCGAGACAATCAGCCCCAGCATTTT
CDR3 protein: CASSFQGRDNQPQHF

clone size: -
V gene: TRBV6-4
J gene: TRBJ1-5
D gene: -
CDR3 DNA: TGTGCCAGCAGTGAGAAAAGCAATCAGCCCCAGCATTTT
CDR3 protein: CASSEKSNQPQHF

clone size: -
V gene: TRBV11-2
J gene: TRBJ1-1
D gene: -
CDR3 DNA: TGTGCCAGCAGCACGACAATTGAAGCTTTCTTT
CDR3 protein: CASSTTIEAFF

clone size: -
V gene: TRBV7-8
J gene: TRBJ2-2
D gene: TRBD1
CDR3 DNA: TGTGCCAGCAGCCGTGGGGGGACAGGGAGGGGAACCGGGGAGCTGTTTTTT
CDR3 protein: CASSRGGTGRGTGELFF

clone size: -
V gene: TRBV18
J gene: TRBJ2-1
D gene: TRBD1
CDR3 DNA: TGTGCCAGCTCACCGGAACGGACAGGGGGCGAGGATGAGCAGTTCTTC
CDR3 protein: CASSPERTGGEDEQFF

clone size: -
V gene: TRBV7-8
J gene: TRBJ2-7
D gene: -
CDR3 DNA: TGTGCCAGCAGCTCCTCCGGGACCGGGGTCTACGAGCAGTACTTC
CDR3 protein: CASSSSGTGVYEQYF

clone size: -
V gene: TRBV3-1/TRBV3-2
J gene: TRBJ1-1
D gene: -
CDR3 DNA: TGTGCCAGCAGCGAAGGGGGGAACACTGAAGCTTTCTTT
CDR3 protein: CASSEGGNTEAFF

clone size: -
V gene: TRBV19
J gene: TRBJ1-5
D gene: -
CDR3 DNA: TGTGCCAGTAGTCCAAGGCAAACAGGGAAAAATCAGCCCCAGCATTTT
CDR3 protein: CASSPRQTGKNQPQHF

clone size: -
V gene: TRBV9
J gene: TRBJ1-2
D gene: TRBD1
CDR3 DNA: TGTGCCAGCAGCGCGAGCCGGGACAGGGTAGGCTATGGCTACACCTTC
CDR3 protein: CASSASRDRVGYGYTF

clone size: once
V gene: TRBV5-1
J gene: TRBJ1-4
D gene: -
CDR3 DNA: TGCGCCAGCAGCCTGCAGGGAGTTGGAGGGGGAGAAAAACTGTTTTTT
CDR3 protein: CASSLQGVGGGEKLFF

clone size: -
V gene: TRBV6-2/TRBV6-3
J gene: TRBJ1-2
D gene: TRBD1
CDR3 DNA: TGTGCCAGCAGTTACACCCAGGGGTGGACAGGCGGCTACACCTTC
CDR3 protein: CASSYTQGWTGGYTF

clone size: -
V gene: TRBV5-3
J gene: TRBJ1-2
D gene: -
CDR3 DNA: TGTGCCAGAAGCGCGGACGGGGGGCATGGCTACACCTTC
CDR3 protein: CARSADGGHGYTF